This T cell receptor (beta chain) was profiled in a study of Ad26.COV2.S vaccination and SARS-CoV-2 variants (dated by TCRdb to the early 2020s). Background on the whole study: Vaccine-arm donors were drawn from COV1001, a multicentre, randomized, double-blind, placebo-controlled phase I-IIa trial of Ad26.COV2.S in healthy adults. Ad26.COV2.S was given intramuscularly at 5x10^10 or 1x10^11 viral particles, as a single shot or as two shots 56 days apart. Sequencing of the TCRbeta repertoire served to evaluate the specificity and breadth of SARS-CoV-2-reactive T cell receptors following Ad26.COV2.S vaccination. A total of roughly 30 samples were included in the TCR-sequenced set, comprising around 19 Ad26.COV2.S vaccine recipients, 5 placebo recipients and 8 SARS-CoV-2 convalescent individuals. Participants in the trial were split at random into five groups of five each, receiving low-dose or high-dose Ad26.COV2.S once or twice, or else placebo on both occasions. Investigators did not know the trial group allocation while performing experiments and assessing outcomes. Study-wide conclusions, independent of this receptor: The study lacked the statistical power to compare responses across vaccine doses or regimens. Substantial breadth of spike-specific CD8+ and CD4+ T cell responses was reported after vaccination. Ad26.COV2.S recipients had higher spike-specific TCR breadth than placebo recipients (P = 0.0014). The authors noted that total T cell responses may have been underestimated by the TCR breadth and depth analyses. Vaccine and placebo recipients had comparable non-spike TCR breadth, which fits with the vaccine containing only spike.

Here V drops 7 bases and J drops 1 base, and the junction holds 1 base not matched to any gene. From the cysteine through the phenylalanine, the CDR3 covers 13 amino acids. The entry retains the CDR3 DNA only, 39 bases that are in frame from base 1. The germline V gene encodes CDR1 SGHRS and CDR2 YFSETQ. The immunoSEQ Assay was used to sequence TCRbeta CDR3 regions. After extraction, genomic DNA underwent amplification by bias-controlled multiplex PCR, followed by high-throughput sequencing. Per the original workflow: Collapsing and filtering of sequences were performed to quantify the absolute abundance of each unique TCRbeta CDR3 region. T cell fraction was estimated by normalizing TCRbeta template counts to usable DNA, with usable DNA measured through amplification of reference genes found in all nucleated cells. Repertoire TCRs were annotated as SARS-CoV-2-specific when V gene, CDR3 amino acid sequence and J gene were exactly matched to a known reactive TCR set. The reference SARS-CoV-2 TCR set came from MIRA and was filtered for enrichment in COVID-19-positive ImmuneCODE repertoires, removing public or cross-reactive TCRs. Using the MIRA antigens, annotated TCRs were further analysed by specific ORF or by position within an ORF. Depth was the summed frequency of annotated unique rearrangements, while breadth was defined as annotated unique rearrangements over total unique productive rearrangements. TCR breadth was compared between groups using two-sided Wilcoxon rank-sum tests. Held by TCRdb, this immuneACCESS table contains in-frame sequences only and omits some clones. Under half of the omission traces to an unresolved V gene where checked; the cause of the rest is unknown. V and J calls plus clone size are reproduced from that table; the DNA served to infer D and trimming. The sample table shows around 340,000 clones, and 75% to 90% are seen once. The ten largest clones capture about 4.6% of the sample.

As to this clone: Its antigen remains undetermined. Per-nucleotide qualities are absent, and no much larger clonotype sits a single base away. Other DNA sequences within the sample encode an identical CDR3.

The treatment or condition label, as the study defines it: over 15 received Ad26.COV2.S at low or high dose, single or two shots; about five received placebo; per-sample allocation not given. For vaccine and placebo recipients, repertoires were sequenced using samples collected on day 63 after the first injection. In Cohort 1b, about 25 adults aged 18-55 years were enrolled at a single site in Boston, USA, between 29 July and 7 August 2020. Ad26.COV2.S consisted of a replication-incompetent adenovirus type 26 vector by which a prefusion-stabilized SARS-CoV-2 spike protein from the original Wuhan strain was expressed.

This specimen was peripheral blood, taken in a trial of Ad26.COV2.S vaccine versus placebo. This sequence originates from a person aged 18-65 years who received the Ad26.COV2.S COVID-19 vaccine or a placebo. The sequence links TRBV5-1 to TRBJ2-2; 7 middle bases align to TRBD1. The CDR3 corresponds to CASRTGNTGELFF. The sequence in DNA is TGCGCCAGCCGGACAGGGAACACCGGGGAGCTGTTTTTT.